These 20 T cell receptor beta chains share one sample of origin, sequenced in a study of T cell changes during pregnancy in multiple sclerosis. TCRdb's table, derived via immunoSEQ multiplex PCR, lists solely in-frame clones and lacks some. The sample records some 30,000 clones, around nine tenths being singletons. The input for sequencing was CD8+ T cells from peripheral blood mononuclear cells, taken after pregnancy. These receptor sequences come from a female donor with multiple sclerosis, enrolled in a pregnancy study.

The CDR3 is CASSQDLAGFTDTQYF. The DNA for the CDR3 is TGCGCCAGCAGCCAAGATCTAGCGGGATTTACAGATACGCAGTATTTT. This chain connects TRBV4-3 to TRBJ2-3; 9 nucleotides agree with TRBD2. Per germline, CDR1 LGHNA and CDR2 YSLEER. Germline trimming cut 0 bases from V and 3 bases from J; bases unmatched to any gene: 4. The CDR3 has 16 residues.

The chain carries TRBV6-5 and TRBJ2-2, with TRBD2 matching 12 bases. The CDR3 is 15 residues long. V was pared by 8 bases and J by 5 bases, with 6 bases of the junction left unmatched. Germline loops: CDR1 MNHEY, CDR2 SVGAGI. The CDR3 DNA sequence: TGTGCCAGCCTTACCGGGACTAGCGGGACCGGGGAGCTGTTTTTT. Encoded protein: CASLTGTSGTGELFF.

With respect to this clone: At one of its ends the junction is not consistent with the germline gene, which may arise from a read error. The chain has TRBV30 and TRBJ1-4; maybe TRBD1 (6 bases). The V gene's germline CDR1 is GTSNPN and CDR2 SVGIG (reference sequence). CDR3 length: 13 amino acids. Written as DNA, the CDR3 is TGTGCCTGGAGCGGGACAACGAATGAAAAACTGTTTTTT. Translation: CAWSGTTNEKLFF.

The genes are TRBV7-6 and TRBJ2-7; D is unresolved. Germline V gene data show CDR1 as SGHVS and CDR2 as FNYEAQ. This CDR3 comprises 14 residues. Trimming left V 1 base short and J 2 bases short, with 9 bases between. The CDR3 nucleotides read TGTGCCAGCAGCTTAGAAGAAGCAACCTACGAGCAGTACTTC. Protein: CASSLEEATYEQYF.

In this sample, this clone turned up once. The rearrangement joins TRBV27 to TRBJ2-7; D gene uncertain. V dropped 5 bases and J dropped 4 bases, with 18 bases sitting between them. Germline lookup yields CDR1 MNHEY and CDR2 SMNVEV (reference sequence). This CDR3 has 15 residues. As DNA, the CDR3 is TGTGCCAGCAGTCCCCAACTATCACGAGCGTACGAGCAGTACTTC. This gives the protein CASSPQLSRAYEQYF.

This clone was observed a single time. This sequence joins TRBV19 and TRBJ2-1, with 8 bases matching TRBD2. The germline CDR1 and CDR2 sequences are LNHDA and SQIVND (reference sequence). The CDR3 length is 15 residues. The ends lost 6 bases at V and 3 bases at J; junction bases unmatched: 7. CDR3 DNA: TGTGCCAGTAGCCCGGGACTAGTCTTCTACAATGAGCAGTTCTTC. Translating it yields CASSPGLVFYNEQFF.

By share, this clone ranks as medium-sized (0.01 to 0.1%). CDR3 residues: CAISDPGEEQYF. CDR3 DNA: TGTGCCATCAGTGATCCAGGGGAAGAGCAGTACTTC. The chain carries TRBV10-3 and TRBJ2-7, with D possibly matching TRBD1 (6 bases). CDR3 size: 12 residues. Germline lookup yields CDR1 ENHRY and CDR2 SYGVKD. V was pared by 3 bases and J by 7 bases, with 10 bases between.

The V gene is TRBV7-9, the J gene TRBJ1-3; 7 nucleotides match TRBD1. In germline, CDR1 is SEHNR, CDR2 FQNEAQ (reference sequence). The CDR3 consists of 14 residues. The V gene end was trimmed by 6 bases and the J gene end by 2 bases; junction bases not matched to a gene: 4. The CDR3 is CASSDRVAGNTIYF. DNA of the CDR3: TGTGCCAGCAGTGACAGGGTCGCTGGAAACACCATATATTTT.

The rearrangement uses TRBV4-2 and TRBJ2-1, with TRBD2 matching 10 bases. CDR3 length: 16 residues. V shed 4 bases and J 7 bases; nucleotides not matched to a gene: 10. CDR1 is LGHNA and CDR2 is YNFKEQ in the germline V gene. The chain's CDR3 is CASSRGLAGEGNEQFF. The CDR3 coding sequence is TGTGCCAGCAGCCGGGGCCTAGCGGGAGAGGGGAATGAGCAGTTCTTC.

V usage is TRBV4-3 and J usage is TRBJ2-1; possibly TRBD2 for D (6 bases). CDR1 LGHNA and CDR2 YSLEER come from the germline V gene. CDR3 length: 16 residues. Trimming shortened V by 0 bases and J by 3 bases, and 12 bases separated the two germline ends. CDR3 DNA sequence: TGCGCCAGCAGCCAAGATCCAGCGGGCCTCTACAATGAGCAGTTCTTC. Its protein product is CASSQDPAGLYNEQFF.

This clone was counted once. The chain employs TRBV11-2 and TRBJ2-7; the match to TRBD2 covers 7 bases. With V trimmed by 4 bases and J by 9 bases, 12 bases remained unmatched. Germline values: CDR1 SGHAT, CDR2 FQNNGV. This CDR3 contains 14 residues. Here the CDR3 reads CASSSVAGEVGQYF. The CDR3 DNA follows: TGTGCCAGCAGCTCCGTGGCGGGGGAGGTTGGGCAGTACTTC.

The chain recombines TRBV16 with TRBJ1-5; D unclear. CDR1 and CDR2 from the germline V gene are KGHSY and FQNENV. This CDR3 region has 14 residues. Trimming pared 6 bases from V and 2 bases from J, leaving 11 bases between. The DNA for the CDR3 is TGTGCCAGCAGTCTTCATCGGGGCAATCAGCCCCAGCATTTT. Translating gives CASSLHRGNQPQHF. Looking up the rest from reference TRBV16 and TRBJ1-5 gives the full variable domain: GEEVAQTPKHLVRGEGQKAKLYCAPIKGHSYVFWYQQVLKNEFKFLISFQNENVFDETGMPKERFSAKCLPNSPCSLEIQATKLEDSAVYFCASSLHRGNQPQHFGDGTRLSIL.

The J gene is TRBJ2-1, the V gene TRBV6-1; tentative D call: TRBD2 (5 bases). The CDR3 extends over 15 amino acids. Deletions cut 3 bases from V and 7 bases from J, with 16 bases between. Germline lookup yields CDR1 MNHNS and CDR2 SASEGT. The CDR3 DNA reads TGTGCCAGCAGTGAGGGAGACTGGAATTCAAATGAGCAGTTCTTC. Protein: CASSEGDWNSNEQFF.

This rearrangement joins TRBV6-1 to TRBJ2-5; 9 positions match TRBD2. Germline CDR1 is MNHNS and CDR2 is SASEGT. This CDR3 has 15 amino acids. The junction had 5 bases not matched to a gene; V was cut back by 1 base and J by 5 bases. For the CDR3, the DNA is TGTGCCAGCAGTGAAGTCGATAGCGGGAGCGAGACCCAGTACTTC. This codes for CASSEVDSGSETQYF.

The chain has TRBV19 and TRBJ2-7, with 9 bases that match TRBD2. There are 14 residues in the CDR3. After removal of 6 bases from V and 3 bases from J, the junction contained 6 bases not matched to a gene. Germline lookup yields CDR1 LNHDA and CDR2 SQIVND (reference sequence). In DNA, the CDR3 is TGTGCCAGTAGCCCTGCAGCGGGAGGCTACGAGCAGTACTTC. This translates into CASSPAAGGYEQYF.

This rearrangement joins TRBV23-1 to TRBJ2-2, with 9 bases fitting TRBD1. TRBV23-1 is marked as an open reading frame, function uncertain. With V trimmed by 3 bases and J by 3 bases, 2 bases remained unmatched. The length of the CDR3 is 15 residues. The DNA for the CDR3 is TGCGCCAGCAGTCACCGGGACAGGGACACCGGGGAGCTGTTTTTT. Translating it yields CASSHRDRDTGELFF.

This sequence joins TRBV27 and TRBJ2-3; 10 positions agree with TRBD2. Germline-derived CDR1 and CDR2 are MNHEY and SMNVEV (reference sequence). This CDR3 region has 14 residues. V lost 5 bases to trimming and J lost 2 bases; unmatched junction nucleotides: 1. The CDR3 DNA reads TGTGCCAGCAGTACTAGCGGGGTCACAGATACGCAGTATTTT. Protein: CASSTSGVTDTQYF.

The chain has TRBV7-9 and TRBJ2-1; the D gene is possibly TRBD1 (6 bases). Between the trimmed V and J ends, which lost 8 bases and 10 bases, there was a span of 15 bases. The CDR3 has 12 amino acids. CDR1 SEHNR and CDR2 FQNEAQ come from the germline V gene (reference sequence). The CDR3 reads CASGWDTDEQFF. The DNA of the CDR3 is TGTGCCAGCGGTTGGGACACGGACGAGCAGTTCTTC. The whole variable domain, remainder taken from reference TRBV7-9 and TRBJ2-1, is DTGVSQNPRHKITKRGQNVTFRCDPISEHNRLYWYRQTLGQGPEFLTYFQNEAQLEKSRLLSDRFSAERPKGSFSTLEIQRTEQGDSAMYLCASGWDTDEQFFGPGTRLTVL.

In this sample, this clone turned up a few times. V is TRBV27 and J is TRBJ2-7, with D possibly TRBD2 on 6 matching bases. Trimming took off 8 bases at V and 4 bases at J, with 18 bases between the two ends. Germline-derived CDR1 and CDR2 are MNHEY and SMNVEV (reference sequence). The CDR3 is 14 residues long. The CDR3 loop is CASGGGRDGYEQYF. CDR3 DNA: TGTGCCAGCGGCGGTGGGCGGGATGGATACGAGCAGTACTTC.

The CDR3 DNA reads TGTGCCACCAGCAGAGATCGCGGCCCGGACATTGGAAATGAGCAGTTCTTC. This sequence encodes CATSRDRGPDIGNEQFF. The gene calls are TRBV15 and TRBJ2-1; D is possibly TRBD1 (5 bases). The CDR3 extends over 17 amino acids. V gave up 0 bases and J gave up 7 bases, with 19 bases separating them. CDR1 and CDR2 from the germline V gene are LNHNV and YYDKDF (reference sequence). Filled out from reference TRBV15 and TRBJ2-1, the complete variable domain reads DAMVIQNPRYQVTQFGKPVTLSCSQTLNHNVMYWYQQKSSQAPKLLFHYYDKDFNNEADTPDNFQSRRPNTSFCFLDIRSPGLGDTAMYLCATSRDRGPDIGNEQFFGPGTRLTVL.